Below, 23 T cell receptor beta chains from the same sample are listed, as sequenced in a study of T cells after yellow fever vaccination. TCRdb redid the calling of the 5' RACE reads with MiXCR, one entry per CDR3 protein. The data contain 250,000 or so distinct CDR3 sequences, approximately 3.8% of them singletons. The sequencing used PBMCs, collected 15 days after the yellow fever booster vaccination. The source is a man younger than 30 who received the YFV17D yellow fever vaccine.

The sample holds a few counts of this clonotype. The V call is TRBV4-2, the J call TRBJ2-1; D is tentatively TRBD1 or TRBD2 (6 bases each). The CDR3 loop spans 17 amino acids. Between the trimmed V and J ends, which lost 0 bases and 4 bases, there was a span of 16 bases. The germline CDR1 and CDR2 sequences are LGHNA and YNFKEQ. The CDR3 nucleotides are TGTGCCAGCAGCCAAGAAGTTGGGGGGCAGGGATACAATGAGCAGTTCTTC. This gives the protein CASSQEVGGQGYNEQFF.

This clonotype showed up many times. The genes are TRBV9 and TRBJ1-3; possibly TRBD1 for D (5 bases). The CDR3 runs to 15 residues. CDR1 and CDR2 from the germline V gene are SGDLS and YYNGEE. Trimming stripped 0 bases from V and 4 bases from J, with 11 bases between. CDR3 sequence (DNA): TGTGCCAGCAGCGTAGGTCTCCAGGGAGGAAACACCATATATTTT. This translates into CASSVGLQGGNTIYF.

At least ten counts were recorded for this clonotype. The chain couples TRBV2 to TRBJ2-5; possibly TRBD2 for D (6 bases). The CDR3 is 14 residues long. V lost 7 bases and J lost 2, with 14 bases in between. Looked up from germline, CDR1 is SNHLY and CDR2 is FYNNEI. CDR3 DNA sequence: TGTGCCAGCACGGGGGTCGGCGGACAAGAGACCCAGTACTTC. It specifies CASTGVGGQETQYF.

This clonotype was seen at least ten times. The chain recombines TRBV11-2 with TRBJ2-5; tentatively, D is TRBD2 (5 bases). The CDR3 consists of 12 residues. Germline assignment: CDR1 SGHAT and CDR2 FQNNGV. V dropped 4 bases and J dropped 9 bases, with 12 bases sitting between them. The CDR3 sequence is CASSSSGLAQYF. The CDR3, as DNA: TGTGCCAGCAGCTCCTCCGGACTCGCCCAGTACTTC.

The chain employs TRBV9 and TRBJ2-4, with D perhaps being TRBD1 or TRBD2 (5 bases each). Germline V gives CDR1 SGDLS, CDR2 YYNGEE. This CDR3 is 14 amino acids long. V lost 7 bases and J lost 9, with 20 bases in between. CDR3 sequence: CASCRRGVSAIQYF. The DNA for the CDR3 is TGTGCCAGCTGCCGTAGAGGGGTTTCCGCCATTCAGTACTTC.

This clonotype showed up many times. V and J are TRBV20-1 and TRBJ1-6; D gene unclear. CDR1 is DFQATT and CDR2 is SNEGSKA in the germline V gene (reference sequence). The CDR3 spans 15 residues. V shed 3 bases and J shed 6 bases, with 15 bases lying between them. The CDR3 protein is CSASRPGRSNSPLHF. The CDR3 bases are TGCAGTGCTAGTCGGCCCGGCCGGAGTAATTCACCCCTCCACTTT.

Concerning this clonotype itself: Relative to the germline gene, one junction end is altered; a read error may explain this. The gene calls are TRBV5-1 and TRBJ1-1; 8 bases line up with TRBD1. In germline, CDR1 is SGHRS, CDR2 YFSETQ. There are 14 residues in the CDR3. CDR3 region: CASSLSQGATDAFF. The CDR3 DNA reads TGCGCCAGCAGCTTGAGCCAGGGGGCCACTGATGCTTTCTTT.

There are many counts of this clonotype. The V gene is TRBV12-3 or TRBV12-4, the J gene TRBJ1-4; D call uncertain. With 6 bases removed from V and 6 bases from J, the gap between germline ends came to 14 bases. The CDR3 consists of 14 residues. CDR3 nucleotide sequence: TGTGCCAGCAGCCCCGCGGCTTTGGATGAAAAACTGTTTTTT. Translating gives CASSPAALDEKLFF.

This clonotype was counted many times. The chain employs TRBV4-3 and TRBJ2-5; no reliable D call. Germline V CDR1 and CDR2: LGHNA, YSLEER. V was trimmed by 0 bases and J by 2 bases, leaving 4 bases between them. The CDR3 contains 13 residues. CDR3 in amino acids: CASSQEVQETQYF. DNA of the CDR3: TGCGCCAGCAGCCAAGAGGTTCAAGAGACCCAGTACTTC.

This clonotype was seen repeatedly, ten times or more. The chain couples TRBV7-8 to TRBJ2-5, with a weak D call TRBD2 (6 bases). CDR1 is SGHVS, CDR2 FQNEAQ, per germline. V was clipped by 2 bases and J by 0 bases, with 13 bases between them. The CDR3 is 16 amino acids. CDR3 in amino acids: CASSLHRGINQETQYF. The CDR3 region has the DNA TGTGCCAGCAGCTTACACCGGGGGATTAACCAAGAGACCCAGTACTTC.

In this sample, this clonotype turned up many times. The chain carries TRBV21-1 and TRBJ2-3; TRBD1 was called by the table and not checked on the DNA. TRBV21-1 is given as a pseudogene. The CDR3 has 16 amino acids. CDR3 region: CASSNFWDRSTDTQYF. CDR3 nucleotide sequence: TGTGCCAGCAGCAATTTTTGGGACCGCTCCACAGATACGCAGTATTTT.

This clonotype was seen at least ten times. The chain recombines TRBV24-1 with TRBJ2-5; 14 positions agree with TRBD2. There are 17 residues in the CDR3. Germline V gene sequence: CDR1 KGHDR, CDR2 SFDVKD. V dropped 3 bases and J dropped 5; count of bases not matched to a gene: 7. CDR3 protein: CATSDGGTSGGWETQYF. DNA of the CDR3: TGTGCCACCAGTGATGGGGGGACTAGCGGGGGATGGGAGACCCAGTACTTC.

This clonotype was seen many times. The V call is TRBV28, the J call TRBJ2-3; D is uncertain. The CDR3 has 12 residues. The V gene lost 3 bases and the J gene lost 7 bases, with 8 bases spanning the gap. Germline V gene data show CDR1 as MDHEN and CDR2 as SYDVKM. The CDR3, as DNA: TGTGCCAGCAGTTTGTCCTATAATACGCAGTATTTT. Translated, it gives CASSLSYNTQYF.

This clonotype was found many times. The chain couples TRBV4-1 to TRBJ2-7; 9 bases are shared with TRBD1. This CDR3 spans 16 amino acids. Per germline, CDR1 MGHRA and CDR2 YSYEKL. The V gene end was trimmed by 1 base and the J gene end by 4 bases; junction bases not matched to a gene: 8. The CDR3 region has the DNA TGCGCCAGCAGCCAAGTGAATTCGGGACAGGGTTACGAGCAGTACTTC. This sequence encodes CASSQVNSGQGYEQYF.

This clonotype came up a few times. The rearrangement uses TRBV13 and TRBJ1-5; no clear D. CDR1 is PRHDT and CDR2 is FYEKMQ in the germline V gene (reference sequence). CDR3 length: 14 residues. The V and J ends lost 0 bases and 7 bases respectively, with 10 bases between them. The CDR3 loop is CASSLGGRGQPQHF. The CDR3 bases are TGTGCCAGCAGCTTAGGAGGGCGTGGGCAGCCCCAGCATTTT. The whole variable domain, remainder taken from reference TRBV13 and TRBJ1-5, is AAGVIQSPRHLIKEKRETATLKCYPIPRHDTVYWYQQGPGQDPQFLISFYEKMQSDKGSIPDRFSAQQFSDYHSELNMSSLELGDSALYFCASSLGGRGQPQHFGDGTRLSIL.

This clonotype was seen at least ten times. This chain joins TRBV6-1 and TRBJ2-2; weak D call: TRBD2 (6 bases). V lost 6 bases, J lost 10 bases, and 21 bases lay in between. Looked up from germline, CDR1 is MNHNS and CDR2 is SASEGT. This CDR3 comprises 15 residues. CDR3 protein: CASRGRDSALEELFF. The CDR3 DNA follows: TGTGCCAGCAGAGGCAGGGACTCAGCGTTGGAGGAGCTGTTTTTT.

This clonotype was seen ten or more times. The chain joins TRBV6-5 to TRBJ2-5; 9 bases match TRBD2. Trimming took 0 bases from V and 4 from J; bases not matched to a gene: 6. CDR1 is MNHEY and CDR2 is SVGAGI in the germline V gene. The CDR3 extends over 16 amino acids. CDR3 DNA: TGTGCCAGCAGTTACTCCCGCTGGCGGGGGGGAGAGACCCAGTACTTC. The encoded protein is CASSYSRWRGGETQYF.

This clonotype has a count of ten or more. CDR3 loop: CASIGGAQETQYF. The CDR3 coding sequence is TGCGCCAGCATAGGGGGGGCACAAGAGACCCAGTACTTC. The gene calls are TRBV5-1 and TRBJ2-5; the D gene is possibly TRBD2 (7 bases). From germline, CDR1 is SGHRS and CDR2 YFSETQ. Trimming stripped 6 bases from V and 2 bases from J, with 11 bases between. The CDR3 spans 13 residues.

With regard to this clonotype: Since a much larger clone is just one base distant, this may be a read error. DNA of the CDR3: TGTGCCAGCAGTCCCAATATAGAGACTGAGCAGTTCTTC. This gives the protein CASSPNIETEQFF. V and J are TRBV12-3 or TRBV12-4 and TRBJ2-1; D remains unclear. CDR3 length equals 13 residues. V was shortened by 5 bases and J by 9 bases, with 14 bases between the two germline ends.

This clonotype was recorded many times. The chain links TRBV2 to TRBJ2-3; D could derive from TRBD1 or TRBD2 (5 bases each). CDR3 length: 13 residues. V was shortened by 7 bases and J by 4 bases, with 12 bases between the two germline ends. CDR1 is SNHLY, CDR2 FYNNEI, per germline. The CDR3 loop reads CASKRGVADTQYF. The CDR3 DNA sequence: TGTGCCAGCAAGAGGGGAGTCGCAGATACGCAGTATTTT.

This clonotype occurred many times. The CDR3 DNA sequence: TGCGCCAGCAGCTTGACCAGGGCTATTCAAGGGGAGACCCAGTACTTC. Protein: CASSLTRAIQGETQYF. The chain carries TRBV5-1 and TRBJ2-5; D is possibly TRBD1 (5 bases). There are 16 residues in the CDR3. Germline assignment: CDR1 SGHRS and CDR2 YFSETQ. Trimming removed 1 base at V and 5 bases at J, with 18 bases between.

At least ten counts were recorded for this clonotype. The chain uses TRBV29-1 and TRBJ1-1; D is uncertain. This CDR3 has 14 amino acids. Germline CDR1 reads SQVTM; CDR2 reads ANQGSEA. Between the trimmed V and J ends, which lost 6 bases and 4 bases, there was a span of 18 bases. CDR3: CSVTWAAGGTEAFF. CDR3 nucleotides: TGCAGCGTGACCTGGGCGGCCGGAGGCACTGAAGCTTTCTTT.

This clonotype came up many times. V usage is TRBV7-2 and J usage is TRBJ2-1; the D is unclear. This CDR3 is 16 amino acids long. Per the germline V gene, CDR1 is SGHTA and CDR2 is FQGNSA. The V end lost 2 bases, the J end lost 4 bases, and 15 bases lay between the germline ends. The DNA of the CDR3 is TGTGCCAGCAGCTTATTGGGCCTAACGACTTACAATGAGCAGTTCTTC. Its protein is CASSLLGLTTYNEQFF.